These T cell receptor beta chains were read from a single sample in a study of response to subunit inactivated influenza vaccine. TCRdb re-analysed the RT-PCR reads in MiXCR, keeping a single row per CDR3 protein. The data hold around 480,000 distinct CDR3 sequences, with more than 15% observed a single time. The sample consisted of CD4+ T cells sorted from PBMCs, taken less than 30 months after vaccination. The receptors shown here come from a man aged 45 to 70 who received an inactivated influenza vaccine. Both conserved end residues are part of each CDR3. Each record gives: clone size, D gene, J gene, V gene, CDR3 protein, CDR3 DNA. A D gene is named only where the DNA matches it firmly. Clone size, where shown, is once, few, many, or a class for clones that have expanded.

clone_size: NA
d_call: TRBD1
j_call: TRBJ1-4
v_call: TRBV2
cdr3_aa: CASSELGQGNEKLFF
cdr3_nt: TGTGCCAGCAGTGAATTGGGACAGGGGAATGAAAAACTGTTTTTT

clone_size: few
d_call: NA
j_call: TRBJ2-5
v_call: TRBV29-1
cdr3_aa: CSVFRQQRETQYF
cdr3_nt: TGCAGCGTTTTTAGGCAGCAACGAGAGACCCAGTACTTC

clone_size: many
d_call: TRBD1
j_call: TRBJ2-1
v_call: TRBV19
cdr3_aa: CASRRDRGMDEQFF
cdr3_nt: TGTGCCAGTAGGAGGGACAGGGGTATGGATGAGCAGTTCTTC

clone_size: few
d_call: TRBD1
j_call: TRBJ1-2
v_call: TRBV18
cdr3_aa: CASSPDRDYGYTF
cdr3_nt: TGTGCCAGCTCACCGGACAGGGATTATGGCTACACCTTC

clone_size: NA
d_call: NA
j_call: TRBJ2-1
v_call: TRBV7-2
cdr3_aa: CASSFSYEQFF
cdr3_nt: TGTGCCAGCAGCTTTAGCTATGAGCAGTTCTTC

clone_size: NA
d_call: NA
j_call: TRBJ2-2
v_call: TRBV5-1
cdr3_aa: CASSLGQAAWELFF
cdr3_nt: TGTGCCAGCAGCTTGGGGCAGGCGGCCTGGGAGCTGTTTTTT

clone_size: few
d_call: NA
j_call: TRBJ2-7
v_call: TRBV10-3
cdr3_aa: CAISVGGANEQYF
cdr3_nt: TGTGCCATCAGTGTCGGCGGGGCCAACGAGCAGTACTTC

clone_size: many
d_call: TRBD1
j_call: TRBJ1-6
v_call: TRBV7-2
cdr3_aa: CASSRTGIRSPLHF
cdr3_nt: TGTGCCAGCAGCCGGACAGGGATTCGTTCACCCCTCCACTTT

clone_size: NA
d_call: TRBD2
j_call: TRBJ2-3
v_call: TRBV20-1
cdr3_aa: CSPLAGGYPDTQYF
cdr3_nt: TGCAGTCCACTAGCGGGAGGATATCCAGATACGCAGTATTTT

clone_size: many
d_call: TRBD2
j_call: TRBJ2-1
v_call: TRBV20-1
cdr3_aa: CSAREAGGSYNEQFF
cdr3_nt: TGCAGTGCTAGAGAAGCGGGAGGGTCCTACAATGAGCAGTTCTTC